This TCR beta chain was identified during a study of T cell changes during pregnancy in multiple sclerosis (dated by TCRdb to about 2019). General notes on the study: In women with multiple sclerosis, the researchers looked at how the T cell repertoire shifted as pregnancy progressed.

On this clone itself: Its target antigen remains unknown. It has no much larger one-base neighbor in the sample; base qualities were not kept.

Library generation was performed with the immunoSEQ multiplex PCR assay. TCRdb retrieved this table from immuneACCESS and kept in-frame rearrangements only. Not all clones are present; in checked studies, unresolved V genes account for under half, and no reason is known for the remainder. Across this sample there are tens of thousands of clones, with about 89% seen only once. 1.4% of the sample lies in the top ten. The germline V gene supplies CDR1 KGHSH and CDR2 LQKENI. The CDR3 has 16 amino acids, counting the end cysteine and phenylalanine. Only the CDR3 DNA stays, 48 bases, in frame from base 1. V ends up 1 base short and J 7 bases short, with an unmatched junction base count of 9.

The chain was built from TRBV18 and TRBJ2-2; 7 middle bases align to TRBD2. The TCR comes from a female donor with multiple sclerosis, enrolled in a pregnancy study. The input for sequencing was peripheral blood, taken in the second trimester of pregnancy. Here is the DNA: TGTGCCAGCTCACCACTCGCGGCGGGGGTCGGCGGGGAGCTGTTTTTT. Its amino acids are CASSPLAAGVGGELFF.